This T cell receptor (beta chain) stems from a study of OX40 agonist ivuxolimab in advanced cancers. Turning to the overall study: Ivuxolimab was an agonistic, fully human IgG2 monoclonal antibody directed against OX40 (CD134), a costimulatory receptor. Of the roughly 50 dose-escalation patients, hepatocellular carcinoma was present in about 19, melanoma in around 15, renal cell carcinoma in 9 and head and neck cancer in 9. The paper describes the monotherapy dose-escalation part (N of about 55 patients) of the phase I trial of ivuxolimab. Partial responses occurred in three dose-escalation patients: two with cutaneous melanoma and one with hepatocellular carcinoma. Prior anti-PD-1, anti-PD-L1 or anti-CTLA-4 therapy was permitted, and 30% to 45% of dose-escalation patients had received checkpoint inhibitors. A male proportion of roughly 80% and a mean age of approximately 58 years, ranging from about 20 to 80, were recorded for the dose-escalation cohort. The point of sequencing TCRbeta in the periphery was to test whether ivuxolimab changed TCR sequence diversity and drove clonal T-cell expansion. Intravenous ivuxolimab was administered to patients every 2 weeks at six dose levels: 0.01, 0.1, 0.3, 1.5, 3 and 10 mg/kg.

The trial excluded patients who had a history of autoimmune disease or who were on systemic immunosuppression. Peripheral blood for TCR sequencing was drawn from every dose cohort at baseline, at cycle 4 day 1 and at cycle 7 day 1. The samples were taken from a phase I, first-in-human, multicenter, open-label dose-escalation trial of ivuxolimab. Adults with locally advanced or metastatic head and neck squamous cell, hepatocellular, melanoma or renal cell carcinoma were enrolled in the trial. Before TCR sequencing, CD4+ and CD8+ T cells were separately sorted from peripheral blood. Concerning this clone itself: The antigen it binds to is not known. No qualities accompany the bases; no much larger clone lies one base away.

Genomic DNA was extracted from sorted cells for sequencing of the TCRbeta CDR3 region. The immunoSEQ Assay was used for sequencing of TCRbeta CDR3 regions. In TCRdb, the immuneACCESS table is reduced to in-frame sequences with V and J assigned. These tables do not hold every clone; where another copy was compared, an unresolved V gene accounts for under half, and the others remain unexplained. This sample has some 64,000 clones in its table, and less than 90% of those were observed once. Of the sample, 0.67% is held by the ten largest clones. What the authors observed across the whole study: At doses from 0.1 to 3.0 mg/kg, clonal expansion was seen in both CD4+ and CD8+ blood T cells between baseline and week 6. Which antigens the clonally expanded peripheral T cells were specific for was not determined. In the 0.1-3.0 mg/kg groups, partial responders were among the patients with the lowest normalized peripheral clonal expansion, particularly in CD8+ T cells. After ivuxolimab, expanded clones were on average more numerous among CD8+ T cells than among CD4+ T cells. Low levels of normalized T-cell clonal expansion were also seen in some patients who did not respond.

The CDR1 and CDR2 encoded by the germline V gene are MGHRA and YSYEKL. V is pruned by 0 bases and J by 10 bases, leaving 9 bases of the junction without a gene match. The CDR3 runs 15 residues from the cysteine to the phenylalanine. Only the CDR3 portion is preserved as DNA: 45 bases, with reading frame beginning at the first base. The chain employs TRBV4-1 and TRBJ2-1; 7 middle bases align to TRBD1. Material: CD4+ or CD8+ T cells sorted from blood, obtained in a trial of the OX40 agonist ivuxolimab. The TCR was taken from an adult with an advanced solid tumor such as melanoma, head and neck, liver or kidney cancer. The DNA is TGCGCCAGCAGCCAAGAGGGGACAGCCTATAGGGAGCAGTTCTTC. This is translated as CASSQEGTAYREQFF.